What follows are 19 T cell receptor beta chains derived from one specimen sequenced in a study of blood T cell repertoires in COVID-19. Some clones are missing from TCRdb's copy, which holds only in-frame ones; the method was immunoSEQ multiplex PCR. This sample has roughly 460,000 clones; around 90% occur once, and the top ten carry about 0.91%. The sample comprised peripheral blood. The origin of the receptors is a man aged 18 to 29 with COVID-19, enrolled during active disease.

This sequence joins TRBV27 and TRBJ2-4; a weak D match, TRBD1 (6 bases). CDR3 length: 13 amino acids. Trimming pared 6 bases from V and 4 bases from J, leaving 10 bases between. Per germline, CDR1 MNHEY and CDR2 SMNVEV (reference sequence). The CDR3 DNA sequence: TGTGCCAGCAGAGGGGGATTTAAAAACATTCAGTACTTC. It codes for CASRGGFKNIQYF.

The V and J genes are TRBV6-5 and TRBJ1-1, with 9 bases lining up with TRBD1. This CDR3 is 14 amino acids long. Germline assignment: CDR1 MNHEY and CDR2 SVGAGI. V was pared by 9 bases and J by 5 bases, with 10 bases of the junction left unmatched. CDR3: CASTADRGGTEAFF. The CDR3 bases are TGTGCCAGTACAGCGGACAGGGGTGGAACTGAAGCTTTCTTT.

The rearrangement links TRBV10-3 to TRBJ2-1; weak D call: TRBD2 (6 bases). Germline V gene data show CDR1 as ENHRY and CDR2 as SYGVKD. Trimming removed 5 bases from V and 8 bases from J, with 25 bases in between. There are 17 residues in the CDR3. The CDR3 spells CAISTARAGTARDEQFF. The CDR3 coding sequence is TGTGCCATCAGTACCGCGAGAGCGGGCACGGCCAGGGATGAGCAGTTCTTC.

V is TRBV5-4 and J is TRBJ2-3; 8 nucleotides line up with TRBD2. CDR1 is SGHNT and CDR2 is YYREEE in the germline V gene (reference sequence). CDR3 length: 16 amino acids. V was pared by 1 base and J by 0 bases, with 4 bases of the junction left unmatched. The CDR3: CASSLSGGSSTDTQYF. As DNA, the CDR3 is TGTGCCAGCAGCTTGAGCGGGGGTTCAAGCACAGATACGCAGTATTTT.

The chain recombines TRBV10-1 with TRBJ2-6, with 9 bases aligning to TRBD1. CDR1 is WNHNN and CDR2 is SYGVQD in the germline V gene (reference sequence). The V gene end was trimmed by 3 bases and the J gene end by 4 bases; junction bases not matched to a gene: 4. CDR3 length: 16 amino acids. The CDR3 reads CASSEGTGRGANVLTF. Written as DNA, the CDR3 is TGCGCCAGCAGTGAAGGGACAGGGCGGGGGGCCAACGTCCTGACTTTC.

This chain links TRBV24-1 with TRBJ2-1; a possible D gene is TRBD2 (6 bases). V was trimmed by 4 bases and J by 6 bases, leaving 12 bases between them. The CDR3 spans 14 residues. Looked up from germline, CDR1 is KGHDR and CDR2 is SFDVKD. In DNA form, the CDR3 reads TGTGCCACCAGTGACATGGGACTTTTCAATGAGCAGTTCTTC. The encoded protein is CATSDMGLFNEQFF.

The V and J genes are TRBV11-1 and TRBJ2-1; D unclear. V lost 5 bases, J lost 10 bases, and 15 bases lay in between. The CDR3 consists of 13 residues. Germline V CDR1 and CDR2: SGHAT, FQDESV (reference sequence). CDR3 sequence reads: CASSARISVEQFF. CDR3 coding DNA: TGTGCCAGCAGCGCGCGGATTTCGGTCGAGCAGTTCTTC.

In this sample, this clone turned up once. As DNA, the CDR3 is TGTGCCAGCTCACCACGTGACGCGGGGGGGCATGAGCAGTTCTTC. Protein product: CASSPRDAGGHEQFF. The chain joins TRBV18 to TRBJ2-1; 9 bases fit TRBD2. CDR1 and CDR2 (germline): KGHSH, LQKENI. CDR3 size: 15 residues. V was pared by 1 base and J by 8 bases, with 6 bases of the junction left unmatched.

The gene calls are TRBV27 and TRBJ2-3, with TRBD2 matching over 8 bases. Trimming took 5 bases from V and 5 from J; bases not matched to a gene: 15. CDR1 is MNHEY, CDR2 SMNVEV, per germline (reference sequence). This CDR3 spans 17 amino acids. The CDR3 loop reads CASSPRTSSRLVDTQYF. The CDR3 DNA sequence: TGTGCCAGCAGTCCCAGGACTAGCTCCCGTCTGGTAGATACGCAGTATTTT.

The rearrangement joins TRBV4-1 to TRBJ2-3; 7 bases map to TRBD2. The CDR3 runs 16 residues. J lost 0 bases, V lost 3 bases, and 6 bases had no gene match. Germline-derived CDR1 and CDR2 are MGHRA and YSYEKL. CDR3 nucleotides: TGCGCCAGCAGCCAGGAACTAGCGCCTAGCACAGATACGCAGTATTTT. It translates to CASSQELAPSTDTQYF.

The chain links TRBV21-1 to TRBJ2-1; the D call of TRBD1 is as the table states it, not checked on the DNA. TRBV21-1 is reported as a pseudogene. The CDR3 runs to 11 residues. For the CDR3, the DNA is TGTGCCAGCAGCAGGGGCTTTCAGCAGTTCTTC. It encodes CASSRGFQQFF.

As DNA, the CDR3 is TGTGCCAGCAGCTTAGCGCTAACCGGAGGAGAAGCTTTCTTT. This sequence encodes CASSLALTGGEAFF. The genes are TRBV7-9 and TRBJ1-1; D is unresolved. The germline CDR1 and CDR2 sequences are SEHNR and FQNEAQ (reference sequence). The CDR3 is made up of 14 amino acids. With 0 bases removed from V and 8 bases from J, the gap between germline ends came to 13 bases.

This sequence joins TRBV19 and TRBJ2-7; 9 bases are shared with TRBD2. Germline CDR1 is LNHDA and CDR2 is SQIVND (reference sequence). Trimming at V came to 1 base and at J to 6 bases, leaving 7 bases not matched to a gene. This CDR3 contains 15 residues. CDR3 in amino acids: CASSIGSGRWSEQYF. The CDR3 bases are TGTGCCAGTAGTATAGGGAGCGGGAGGTGGAGCGAGCAGTACTTC.

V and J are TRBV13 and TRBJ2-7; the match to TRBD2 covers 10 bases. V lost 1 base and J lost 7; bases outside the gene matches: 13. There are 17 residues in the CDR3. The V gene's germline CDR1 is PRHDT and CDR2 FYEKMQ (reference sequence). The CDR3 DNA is TGTGCCAGCAGCTTAGCGCTCGCTCTAGCGGGAGAGGGTGAGCAGTACTTC. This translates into CASSLALALAGEGEQYF.

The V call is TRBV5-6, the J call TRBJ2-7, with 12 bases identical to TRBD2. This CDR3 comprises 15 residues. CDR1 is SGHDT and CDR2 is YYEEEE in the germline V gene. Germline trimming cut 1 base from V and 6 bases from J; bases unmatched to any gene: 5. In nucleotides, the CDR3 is TGTGCCAGCAGCTTGCTAGCGGGAGGGCCGGTCGAGCAGTACTTC. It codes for CASSLLAGGPVEQYF.

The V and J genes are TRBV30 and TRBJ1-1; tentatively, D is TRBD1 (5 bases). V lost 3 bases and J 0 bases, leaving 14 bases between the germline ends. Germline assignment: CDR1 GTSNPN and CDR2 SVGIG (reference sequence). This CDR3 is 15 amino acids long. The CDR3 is CAWRVLQVLNTEAFF. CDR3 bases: TGTGCCTGGAGGGTGCTACAGGTTTTGAACACTGAAGCTTTCTTT.

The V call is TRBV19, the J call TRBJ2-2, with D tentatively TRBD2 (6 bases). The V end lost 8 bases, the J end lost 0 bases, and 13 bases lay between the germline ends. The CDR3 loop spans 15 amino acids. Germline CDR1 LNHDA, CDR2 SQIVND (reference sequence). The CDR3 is CASYRTNSNTGELFF. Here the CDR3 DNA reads TGTGCCAGTTACCGGACTAACTCGAACACCGGGGAGCTGTTTTTT. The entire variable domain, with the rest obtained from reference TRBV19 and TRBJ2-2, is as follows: DGGITQSPKYLFRKEGQNVTLSCEQNLNHDAMYWYRQDPGQGLRLIYYSQIVNDFQKGDIAEGYSVSREKKESFPLTVTSAQKNPTAFYLCASYRTNSNTGELFFGEGSRLTVL.

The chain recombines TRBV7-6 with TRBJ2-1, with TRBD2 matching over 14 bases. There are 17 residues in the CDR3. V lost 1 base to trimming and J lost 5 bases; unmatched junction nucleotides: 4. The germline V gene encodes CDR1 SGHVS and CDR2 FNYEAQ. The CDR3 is CASSLGLAGGQDNEQFF. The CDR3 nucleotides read TGTGCCAGCAGCTTAGGACTAGCGGGGGGGCAGGACAATGAGCAGTTCTTC.

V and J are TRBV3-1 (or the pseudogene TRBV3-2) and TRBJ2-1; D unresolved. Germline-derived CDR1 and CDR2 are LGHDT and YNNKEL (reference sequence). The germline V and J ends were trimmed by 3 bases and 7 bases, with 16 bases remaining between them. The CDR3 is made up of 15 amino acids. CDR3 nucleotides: TGTGCCAGCAGCCAGGTCCGGTCGACGAGGAATGAGCAGTTCTTC. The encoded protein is CASSQVRSTRNEQFF.